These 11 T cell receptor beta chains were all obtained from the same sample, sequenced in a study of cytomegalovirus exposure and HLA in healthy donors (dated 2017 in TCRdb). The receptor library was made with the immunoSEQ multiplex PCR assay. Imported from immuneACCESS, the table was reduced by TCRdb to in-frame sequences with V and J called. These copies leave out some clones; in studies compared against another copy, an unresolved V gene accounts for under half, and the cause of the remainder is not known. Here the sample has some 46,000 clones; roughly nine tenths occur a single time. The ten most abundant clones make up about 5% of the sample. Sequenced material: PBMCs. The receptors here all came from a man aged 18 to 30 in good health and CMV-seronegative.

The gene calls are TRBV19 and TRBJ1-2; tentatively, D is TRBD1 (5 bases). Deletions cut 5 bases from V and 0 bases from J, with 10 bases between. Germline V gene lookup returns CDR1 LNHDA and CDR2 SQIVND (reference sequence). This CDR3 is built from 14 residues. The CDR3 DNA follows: TGTGCCAGTAGTTTACAGGAGACTAACTATGGCTACACCTTC. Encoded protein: CASSLQETNYGYTF.

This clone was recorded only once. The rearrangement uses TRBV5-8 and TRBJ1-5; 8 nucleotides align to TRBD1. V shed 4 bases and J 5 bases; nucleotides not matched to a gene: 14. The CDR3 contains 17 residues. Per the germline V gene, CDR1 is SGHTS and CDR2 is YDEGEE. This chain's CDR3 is CASSTWGDRGDDQPQHF. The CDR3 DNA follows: TGTGCCAGCAGCACGTGGGGAGACAGGGGCGATGATCAGCCCCAGCATTTT.

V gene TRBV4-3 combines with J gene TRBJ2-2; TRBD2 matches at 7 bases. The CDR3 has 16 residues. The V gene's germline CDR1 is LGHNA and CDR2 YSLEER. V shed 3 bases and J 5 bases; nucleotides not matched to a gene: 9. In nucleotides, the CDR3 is TGCGCCAGCAGCCACTTTAGAACGGGGGGAACCGGGGAGCTGTTTTTT. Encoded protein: CASSHFRTGGTGELFF.

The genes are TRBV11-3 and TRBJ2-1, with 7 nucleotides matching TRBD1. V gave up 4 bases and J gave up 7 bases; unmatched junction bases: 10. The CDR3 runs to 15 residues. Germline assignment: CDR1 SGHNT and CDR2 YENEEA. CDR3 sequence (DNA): TGTGCCAGCAGCTGGGACAGTCAGGGATCAAATGAGCAGTTCTTC. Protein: CASSWDSQGSNEQFF.

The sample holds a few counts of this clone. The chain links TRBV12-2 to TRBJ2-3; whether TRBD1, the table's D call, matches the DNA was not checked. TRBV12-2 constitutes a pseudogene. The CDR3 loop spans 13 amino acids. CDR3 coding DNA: TGTGCAAGTCGCTTAGTGGCCACAGATACGCAGTATTTT. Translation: CASRLVATDTQYF.

The CDR3 region is CASSIPPVAGGRETQYF. CDR3 in DNA: TGTGCCAGTAGTATCCCCCCCGTAGCGGGGGGGCGCGAGACCCAGTACTTC. The chain combines TRBV19 with TRBJ2-5, with 11 positions matching TRBD2. Germline CDR1 LNHDA, CDR2 SQIVND (reference sequence). The V and J ends lost 3 bases and 5 bases, in that order; junction bases with no gene match: 11. The CDR3 spans 17 residues.

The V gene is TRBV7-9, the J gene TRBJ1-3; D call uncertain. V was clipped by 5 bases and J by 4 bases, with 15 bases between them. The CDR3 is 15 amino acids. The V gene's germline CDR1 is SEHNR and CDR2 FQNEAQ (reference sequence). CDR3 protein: CASSDWRVHGNTIYF. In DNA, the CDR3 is TGTGCCAGCAGCGACTGGAGGGTACACGGAAACACCATATATTTT.

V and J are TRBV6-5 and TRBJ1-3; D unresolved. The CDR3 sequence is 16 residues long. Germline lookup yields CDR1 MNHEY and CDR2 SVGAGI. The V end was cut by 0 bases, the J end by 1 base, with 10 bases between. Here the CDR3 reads CASSYSGGLSGNTIYF. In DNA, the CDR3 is TGTGCCAGCAGTTACTCCGGCGGGCTTTCTGGAAACACCATATATTTT.

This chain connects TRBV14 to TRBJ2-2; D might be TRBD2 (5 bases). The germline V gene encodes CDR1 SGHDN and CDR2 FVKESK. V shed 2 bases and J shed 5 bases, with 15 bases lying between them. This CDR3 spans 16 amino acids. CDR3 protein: CASSQKPAGGTGELFF. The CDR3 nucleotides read TGTGCCAGCAGCCAAAAACCCGCTGGCGGGACCGGGGAGCTGTTTTTT.

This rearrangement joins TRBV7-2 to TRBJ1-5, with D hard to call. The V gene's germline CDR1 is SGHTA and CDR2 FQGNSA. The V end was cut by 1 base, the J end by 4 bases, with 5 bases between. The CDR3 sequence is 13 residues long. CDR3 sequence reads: CASSLDYNQPQHF. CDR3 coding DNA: TGTGCCAGCAGCTTAGATTATAATCAGCCCCAGCATTTT.

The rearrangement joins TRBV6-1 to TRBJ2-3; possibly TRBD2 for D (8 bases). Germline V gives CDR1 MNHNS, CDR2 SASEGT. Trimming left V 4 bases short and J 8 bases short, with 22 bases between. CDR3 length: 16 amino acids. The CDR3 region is CASSGPGGTARGTQYF. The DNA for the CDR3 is TGTGCCAGCAGTGGGCCGGGAGGGACAGCCCGGGGTACGCAGTATTTT.